One sample yielded the 28 T cell receptor beta chains listed below, sequenced in a study of blood T cell repertoires in COVID-19. Sequencing was performed with immunoSEQ multiplex PCR; in TCRdb, only in-frame clones are kept and a portion is missing. The table has some 78,000 clones, 90% seen once; the top ten hold about 1%. The sample taken for sequencing was peripheral blood. The receptors come from a woman aged 45-65 years in a cohort sampled during active COVID-19.

This clone was seen more than once but under ten times. The chain joins TRBV28 to TRBJ2-7; D is undetermined. The CDR3 contains 18 residues. Trimming stripped 3 bases from V and 0 bases from J, with 21 bases between. CDR1 MDHEN and CDR2 SYDVKM come from the germline V gene. CDR3 coding DNA: TGTGCCAGCAGTTTCACTCCTTATCTACCCCGGAGCTCCTACGAGCAGTACTTC. This sequence encodes CASSFTPYLPRSSYEQYF.

The chain joins TRBV24-1 to TRBJ2-5; D might be TRBD2 (6 bases). Germline V gene lookup returns CDR1 KGHDR and CDR2 SFDVKD. The CDR3 spans 16 residues. Trimming took 4 bases from V and 1 from J, leaving 15 bases between them. CDR3 sequence: CATSDTGTASQETQYF. The CDR3 nucleotides are TGTGCCACCAGTGACACCGGGACTGCCAGCCAAGAGACCCAGTACTTC.

The chain links TRBV3-1 (or the pseudogene TRBV3-2) to TRBJ1-4, with TRBD1 matching over 11 bases. The junction had 2 bases not matched to a gene; V was cut back by 4 bases and J by 7 bases. Germline CDR1 reads LGHDT; CDR2 reads YNNKEL (reference sequence). The CDR3 length is 14 residues. The DNA of the CDR3 is TGTGCCAGCAGCCTAGGGACAGGGGGTGAAAAACTGTTTTTT. Translation gives CASSLGTGGEKLFF.

A word on this clone: The germline gene is not matched at one end of the junction; a read error may be the cause. The V and J genes are TRBV7-7 and TRBJ2-1; 7 bases line up with TRBD1. The CDR3 has 18 residues. CDR1 is SSHAT, CDR2 FNYEAQ, per germline (reference sequence). CDR3 protein: CASSLGGTALIGPDEQFF. The CDR3 nucleotides are TGTGCTAGCAGCTTAGGTGGGACAGCTTTAATAGGGCCGGATGAGCAGTTCTTC.

V usage is TRBV7-3 and J usage is TRBJ1-1; maybe TRBD1 (5 bases). Looked up from germline, CDR1 is SGHTA and CDR2 is FQGTGA. The CDR3 totals 13 residues. Trimming left V 2 bases short and J 3 bases short, with 7 bases between. The chain's CDR3 is CASSLGGDTEAFF. CDR3 nucleotides: TGTGCCAGCAGCTTAGGGGGGGACACTGAAGCTTTCTTT.

The chain combines TRBV6-5 with TRBJ2-7; D gene ambiguous. Germline-derived CDR1 and CDR2 are MNHEY and SVGAGI. This CDR3 spans 16 amino acids. The ends were cut back, 4 bases at V and 2 bases at J, with 18 bases in the middle. CDR3 amino acids: CASSSSPPTGAYEQYF. The CDR3, as DNA: TGTGCCAGCAGTTCCTCTCCCCCGACTGGCGCCTACGAGCAGTACTTC.

The rearrangement links TRBV18 to TRBJ2-7, with D maybe TRBD1 (7 bases). This CDR3 region has 15 residues. Trimming stripped 1 base from V and 5 bases from J, with 15 bases between. In germline, CDR1 is KGHSH, CDR2 LQKENI. The CDR3 loop is CASSPRQGGQDEQYF. CDR3 in DNA: TGTGCCAGCTCACCACGACAGGGAGGTCAAGACGAGCAGTACTTC.

This chain links TRBV10-3 with TRBJ1-1, with TRBD1 matching 8 bases. V was clipped by 4 bases and J by 3 bases; unmatched bases: 7. Looked up from germline, CDR1 is ENHRY and CDR2 is SYGVKD. The length of the CDR3 is 15 residues. CDR3 residues: CAISGSGGADTEAFF. The CDR3 region has the DNA TGTGCCATCAGTGGCTCAGGGGGCGCCGACACTGAAGCTTTCTTT.

V usage is TRBV12-3 or TRBV12-4 and J usage is TRBJ2-1; D unclear. V shed 5 bases and J shed 8 bases, with 13 bases lying between them. CDR3 length: 13 residues. The CDR3 region has the DNA TGTGCCAGCAGTCCGACTGGTCCCGATGAGCAGTTCTTC. Translated: CASSPTGPDEQFF.

The V call is TRBV2, the J call TRBJ2-1, with D tentatively TRBD1 (5 bases). The length of the CDR3 is 14 residues. V gave up 7 bases and J gave up 7 bases, with 17 bases separating them. Germline CDR1 is SNHLY and CDR2 is FYNNEI. The CDR3: CASNGVAGKNEQFF. For the CDR3, the DNA is TGTGCCAGCAATGGAGTAGCAGGGAAGAATGAGCAGTTCTTC.

This clone was observed a handful of times. The chain combines TRBV7-3 with TRBJ2-1; D is perhaps TRBD2 (6 bases). Germline V gene sequence: CDR1 SGHTA, CDR2 FQGTGA. CDR3 length: 15 amino acids. Trimming cost V 6 bases and J 5 bases, with 17 bases left between them. CDR3 region: CASSGWGLVNNEQFF. CDR3 DNA sequence: TGTGCCAGCAGTGGGTGGGGACTGGTTAACAATGAGCAGTTCTTC.

The chain recombines TRBV7-9 with TRBJ2-2; 12 bases agree with TRBD2. This CDR3 region has 19 residues. Per the germline V gene, CDR1 is SEHNR and CDR2 is FQNEAQ (reference sequence). J was trimmed by 1 base and V by 1 base; bases with no gene match: 7. This CDR3 reads CASSLGIGLAGLNTGELFF. The CDR3 DNA sequence: TGTGCCAGCAGCTTAGGTATTGGACTAGCGGGGTTGAACACCGGGGAGCTGTTTTTT.

This chain links TRBV5-4 with TRBJ2-3, with 13 bases identical to TRBD2. The junction had 4 bases not matched to a gene; V was cut back by 4 bases and J by 5 bases. CDR3 size: 15 residues. The germline CDR1 and CDR2 sequences are SGHNT and YYREEE (reference sequence). DNA for the CDR3: TGTGCCAGCAGCAACGGACTAGCGGGAGTAGATACGCAGTATTTT. It codes for CASSNGLAGVDTQYF.

This sequence joins TRBV14 and TRBJ1-6; 10 positions agree with TRBD1. The germline CDR1 and CDR2 sequences are SGHDN and FVKESK. The length of the CDR3 is 15 residues. After removal of 3 bases from V and 7 bases from J, the junction contained 3 bases not matched to a gene. DNA for the CDR3: TGTGCCAGCAGCCAGGGACAGGGGCAAAATTCACCCCTCCACTTT. It encodes CASSQGQGQNSPLHF.

The chain recombines TRBV7-3 with TRBJ1-2; 9 nucleotides line up with TRBD1. The germline V gene has CDR1 SGHTA and CDR2 FQGTGA. CDR3 size: 14 residues. Trimming removed 4 bases from V and 2 bases from J; junction bases left unmatched: 2. CDR3 protein: CASSSGQGNYGYTF. The CDR3 DNA follows: TGTGCCAGCAGCTCCGGACAGGGGAACTATGGCTACACCTTC.

The chain couples TRBV7-9 to TRBJ2-5; weak D call: TRBD2 (6 bases). Germline V gene data show CDR1 as SEHNR and CDR2 as FQNEAQ (reference sequence). CDR3 length: 14 residues. Trimming took off 5 bases at V and 5 bases at J, with 15 bases between the two ends. Here the CDR3 DNA reads TGTGCCAGCAGCCCCACGGACGGGAGTGAGACCCAGTACTTC. This translates into CASSPTDGSETQYF. Combining the CDR3 with reference TRBV7-9 and TRBJ2-5 gives the whole variable domain DTGVSQNPRHKITKRGQNVTFRCDPISEHNRLYWYRQTLGQGPEFLTYFQNEAQLEKSRLLSDRFSAERPKGSFSTLEIQRTEQGDSAMYLCASSPTDGSETQYFGPGTRLLVL.

This chain joins TRBV19 and TRBJ2-3; 12 bases map to TRBD2. Trimming took 3 bases from V and 9 from J; bases not matched to a gene: 7. Germline values: CDR1 LNHDA, CDR2 SQIVND (reference sequence). The CDR3 loop spans 15 amino acids. The CDR3 DNA follows: TGTGCCAGTAGTATTCGGACTAGCGGGATCGGAACGCAGTATTTT. Translation gives CASSIRTSGIGTQYF. The full variable domain, its missing parts supplied by reference TRBV19 and TRBJ2-3, is DGGITQSPKYLFRKEGQNVTLSCEQNLNHDAMYWYRQDPGQGLRLIYYSQIVNDFQKGDIAEGYSVSREKKESFPLTVTSAQKNPTAFYLCASSIRTSGIGTQYFGPGTRLTVL.

The gene calls are TRBV7-2 and TRBJ1-1; D is perhaps TRBD1 (5 bases). Germline assignment: CDR1 SGHTA and CDR2 FQGNSA. This CDR3 is built from 19 residues. Between the trimmed V and J ends, which lost 0 bases and 3 bases, there was a span of 23 bases. The chain's CDR3 is CASSLAEVAGKVSDTEAFF. CDR3 coding DNA: TGTGCCAGCAGCTTAGCCGAGGTCGCAGGGAAGGTCAGCGACACTGAAGCTTTCTTT.

This chain joins TRBV3-1 (or the pseudogene TRBV3-2) and TRBJ2-1; 12 bases fit TRBD2. Germline V gene data show CDR1 as LGHDT and CDR2 as YNNKEL (reference sequence). The CDR3 covers 14 residues. The trim removed 6 bases at V and 14 bases at J, leaving 11 bases unmatched. This chain's CDR3 is CASSPSGRALSEFF. CDR3 DNA: TGTGCCAGCAGTCCTAGCGGGAGGGCCCTGAGCGAGTTCTTC.

This chain links TRBV14 with TRBJ2-1; the match to TRBD1 covers 10 bases. Trimming took 7 bases from V and 9 from J; bases not matched to a gene: 6. CDR3 size: 13 residues. Germline CDR1 SGHDN, CDR2 FVKESK. CDR3 sequence reads: CASTGQGFSEQFF. DNA for the CDR3: TGTGCCAGCACGGGACAGGGGTTTAGTGAGCAGTTCTTC.

The chain joins TRBV28 to TRBJ2-7; D might be TRBD2 (6 bases). The ends were cut back, 10 bases at V and 5 bases at J, with 15 bases in the middle. This CDR3 has 12 amino acids. Germline assignment: CDR1 MDHEN and CDR2 SYDVKM. CDR3 nucleotide sequence: TGTGCCACCGGGAGTACGAAGAACGAGCAGTACTTC. Its translation: CATGSTKNEQYF.

This rearrangement joins TRBV3-1 (or the pseudogene TRBV3-2) to TRBJ1-1, with D possibly being TRBD1 (6 bases). The V gene's germline CDR1 is LGHDT and CDR2 YNNKEL (reference sequence). The CDR3 consists of 15 residues. Trimming cost V 4 bases and J 0 bases, with 12 bases left between them. This CDR3 is CASSPSTGLNTEAFF. DNA for the CDR3: TGTGCCAGCAGCCCGTCAACAGGGCTGAACACTGAAGCTTTCTTT.

This sequence joins TRBV4-1 and TRBJ1-1; no clear D. This CDR3 region has 14 residues. V lost 0 bases, J lost 5 bases, and 10 bases lay in between. The germline V gene has CDR1 MGHRA and CDR2 YSYEKL. The CDR3: CASSQDQIGTEAFF. CDR3 nucleotide sequence: TGCGCCAGCAGCCAAGATCAGATCGGGACTGAAGCTTTCTTT.

The chain carries TRBV5-1 and TRBJ2-3; 7 positions agree with TRBD2. The V and J ends lost 0 bases and 3 bases, in that order; junction bases with no gene match: 4. The CDR3 spans 15 residues. The germline V gene encodes CDR1 SGHRS and CDR2 YFSETQ. DNA for the CDR3: TGCGCCAGCAGCTTGGGTACTAGCGAAACAGATACGCAGTATTTT. This gives the protein CASSLGTSETDTQYF. Full variable domain (rest looked up from reference TRBV5-1 and TRBJ2-3): KAGVTQTPRYLIKTRGQQVTLSCSPISGHRSVSWYQQTPGQGLQFLFEYFSETQRNKGNFPGRFSGRQFSNSRSEMNVSTLELGDSALYLCASSLGTSETDTQYFGPGTRLTVL.

This clone has only one observation. The genes are TRBV19 and TRBJ1-5; unclear D gene. The CDR3 extends over 14 amino acids. Looked up from germline, CDR1 is LNHDA and CDR2 is SQIVND (reference sequence). Trimming took off 7 bases at V and 3 bases at J, with 13 bases between the two ends. The CDR3 is CASTRARDNQPQHF. The CDR3 nucleotides are TGTGCCAGTACGAGGGCCCGCGACAATCAGCCCCAGCATTTT.

This rearrangement joins TRBV27 to TRBJ1-5, with TRBD1 as a possible D gene (5 bases). The germline CDR1 and CDR2 sequences are MNHEY and SMNVEV (reference sequence). V dropped 3 bases and J dropped 1 base, with 31 bases sitting between them. This CDR3 contains 22 residues. The CDR3 DNA reads as TGTGCCAGCAGTTTTATGGCACCGAGTAGGGACGGGAAGGCGGGAAGCAATCAGCCCCAGCATTTT. This gives the protein CASSFMAPSRDGKAGSNQPQHF.

The chain couples TRBV9 to TRBJ1-6, with D possibly matching TRBD1 (6 bases). From germline, CDR1 is SGDLS and CDR2 YYNGEE. Trimming took 0 bases from V and 6 from J, leaving 10 bases between them. This CDR3 has 15 amino acids. In DNA, the CDR3 is TGTGCCAGCAGCGTAGGGGACATAACTAATTCACCCCTCCACTTT. Its protein is CASSVGDITNSPLHF.

V gene TRBV6-1 combines with J gene TRBJ1-6; D remains unclear. Germline V gene data show CDR1 as MNHNS and CDR2 as SASEGT. The CDR3 contains 17 residues. Trimming took off 2 bases at V and 5 bases at J, with 16 bases between the two ends. As DNA, the CDR3 is TGTGCCAGCAGTGAATTTACGGACTCTAAAAATAATTCACCCCTCCACTTT. Protein product: CASSEFTDSKNNSPLHF.